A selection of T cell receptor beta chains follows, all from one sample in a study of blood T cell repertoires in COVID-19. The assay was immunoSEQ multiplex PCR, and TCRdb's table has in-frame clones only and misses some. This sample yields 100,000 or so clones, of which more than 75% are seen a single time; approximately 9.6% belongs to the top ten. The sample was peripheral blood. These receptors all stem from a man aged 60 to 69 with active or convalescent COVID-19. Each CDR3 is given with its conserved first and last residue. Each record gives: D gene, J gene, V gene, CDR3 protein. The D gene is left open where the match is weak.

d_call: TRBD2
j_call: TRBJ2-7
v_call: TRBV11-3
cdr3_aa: CASRNSGRGYEQYF

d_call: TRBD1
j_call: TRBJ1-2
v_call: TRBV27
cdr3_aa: CASSFAAKGAYGYTF

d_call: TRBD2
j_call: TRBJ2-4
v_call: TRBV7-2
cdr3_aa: CASSPGLAGGNIQYF

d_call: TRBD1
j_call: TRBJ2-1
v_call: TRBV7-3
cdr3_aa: CASSKQGGSYNEQFF

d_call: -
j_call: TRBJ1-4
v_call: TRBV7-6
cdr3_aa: CASSLARDTELNEKLFF

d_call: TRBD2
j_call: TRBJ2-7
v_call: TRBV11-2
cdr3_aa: CASSRGREATYEQYF

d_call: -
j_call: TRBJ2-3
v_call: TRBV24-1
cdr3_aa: CATAIRSGTDTQYF

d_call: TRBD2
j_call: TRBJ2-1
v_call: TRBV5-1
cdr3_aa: CASSSRVSSGDNEQFF

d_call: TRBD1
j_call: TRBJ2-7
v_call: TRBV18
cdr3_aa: CASSLGQDSSYEQYF

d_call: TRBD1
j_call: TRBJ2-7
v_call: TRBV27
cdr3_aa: CASSKSDRGYEQYF

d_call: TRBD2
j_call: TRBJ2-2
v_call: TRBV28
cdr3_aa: CASSSAGTTGELFF

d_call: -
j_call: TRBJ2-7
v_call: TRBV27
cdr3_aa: CASSLNSGGEYEQYF

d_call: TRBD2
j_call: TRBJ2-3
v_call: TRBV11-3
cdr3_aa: CATRAREGLTDTQYF

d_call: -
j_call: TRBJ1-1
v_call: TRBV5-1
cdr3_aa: CASSARTVGHTEAFF

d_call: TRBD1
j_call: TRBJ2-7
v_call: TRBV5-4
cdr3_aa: CASSLAPGQGAGEQYF

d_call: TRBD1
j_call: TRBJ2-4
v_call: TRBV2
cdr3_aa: CASIPDRGGGKNIQYF

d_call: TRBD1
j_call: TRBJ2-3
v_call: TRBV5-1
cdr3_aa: CASSFGQGASTDTQYF

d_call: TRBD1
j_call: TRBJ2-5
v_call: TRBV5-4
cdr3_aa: CASSLDRGRGQETQYF

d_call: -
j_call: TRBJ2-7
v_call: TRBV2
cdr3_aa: CASSEWGAGSGYEQYF

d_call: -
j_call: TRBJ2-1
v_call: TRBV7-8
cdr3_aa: CASSPGDNDEQFF

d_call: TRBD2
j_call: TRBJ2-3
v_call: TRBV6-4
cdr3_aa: CASSERSGRADTQYF

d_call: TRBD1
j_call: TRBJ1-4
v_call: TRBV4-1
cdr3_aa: CASSQVSFWTGRMETNEKLFF

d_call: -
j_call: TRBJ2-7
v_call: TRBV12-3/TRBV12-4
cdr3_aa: CASSLLGDEQYF

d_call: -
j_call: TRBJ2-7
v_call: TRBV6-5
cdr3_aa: CASRGTYEQYF

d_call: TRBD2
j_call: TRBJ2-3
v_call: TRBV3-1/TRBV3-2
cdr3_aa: CASSLPAGGTDTQYF

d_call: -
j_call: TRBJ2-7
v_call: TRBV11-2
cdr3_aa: CASSLGSSYEQYF

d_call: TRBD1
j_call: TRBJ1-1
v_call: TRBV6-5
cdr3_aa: CASTDRGEMTEAFF

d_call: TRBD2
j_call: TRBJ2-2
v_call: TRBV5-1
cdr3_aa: CASSLLGLAGGPTGELFF

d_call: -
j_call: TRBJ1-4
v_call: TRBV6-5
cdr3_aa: CASSYQGRANEKLFF

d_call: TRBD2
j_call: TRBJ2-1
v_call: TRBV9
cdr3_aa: CASSVGGAGTYNEQFF

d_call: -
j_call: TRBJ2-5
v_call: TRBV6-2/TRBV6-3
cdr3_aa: CASSSITSPRTQYF

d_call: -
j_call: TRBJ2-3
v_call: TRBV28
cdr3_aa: CASSLYQGQITDTQYF

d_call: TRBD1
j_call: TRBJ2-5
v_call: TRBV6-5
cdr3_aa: CASSYPGQTQETQYF

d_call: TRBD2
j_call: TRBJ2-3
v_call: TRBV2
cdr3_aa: CASSYVSGSTDTQYF

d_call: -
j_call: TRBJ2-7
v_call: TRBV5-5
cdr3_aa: CASSLERGSAYEQYF